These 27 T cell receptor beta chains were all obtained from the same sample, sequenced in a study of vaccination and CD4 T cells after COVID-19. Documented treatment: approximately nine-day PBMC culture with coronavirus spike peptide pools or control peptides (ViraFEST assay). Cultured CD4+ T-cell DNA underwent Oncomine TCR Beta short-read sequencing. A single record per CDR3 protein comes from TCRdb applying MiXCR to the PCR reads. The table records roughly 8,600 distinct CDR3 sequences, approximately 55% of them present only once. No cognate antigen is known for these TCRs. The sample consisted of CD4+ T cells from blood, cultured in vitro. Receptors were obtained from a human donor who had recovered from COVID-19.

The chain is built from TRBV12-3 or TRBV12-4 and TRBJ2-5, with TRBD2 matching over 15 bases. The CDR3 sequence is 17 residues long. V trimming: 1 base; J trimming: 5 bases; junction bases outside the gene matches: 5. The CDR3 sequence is CASSLGTSGGAPETQYF. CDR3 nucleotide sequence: TGTGCCAGCAGTTTAGGGACTAGCGGGGGGGCCCCGGAGACCCAGTACTTC.

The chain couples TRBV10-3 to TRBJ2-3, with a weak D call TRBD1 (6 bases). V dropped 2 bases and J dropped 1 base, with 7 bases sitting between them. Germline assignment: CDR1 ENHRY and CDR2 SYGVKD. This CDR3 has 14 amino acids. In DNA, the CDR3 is TGTGCCATCAGTGAGAGGACAGGCACAGATACGCAGTATTTT. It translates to CAISERTGTDTQYF.

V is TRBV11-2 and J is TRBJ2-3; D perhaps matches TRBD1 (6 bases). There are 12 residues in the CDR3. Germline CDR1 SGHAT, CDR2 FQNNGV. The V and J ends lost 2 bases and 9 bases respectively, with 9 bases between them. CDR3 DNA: TGTGCCAGCAGCTTATTACAGGGCACGCAGTATTTT. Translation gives CASSLLQGTQYF.

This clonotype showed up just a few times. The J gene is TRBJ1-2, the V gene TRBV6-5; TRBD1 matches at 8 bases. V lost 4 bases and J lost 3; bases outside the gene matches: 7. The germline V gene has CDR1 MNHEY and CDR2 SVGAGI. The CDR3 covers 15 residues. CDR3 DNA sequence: TGTGCCAGCAGTTCCTCAGGGGGCATTTACTATGGCTACACCTTC. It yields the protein CASSSSGGIYYGYTF.

CDR3 DNA: TGCAGTGCCCAAACAGGGGTGGGACAGCCCCAGCATTTT. Protein sequence: CSAQTGVGQPQHF. V gene TRBV20-1 combines with J gene TRBJ1-5; TRBD1 matches 7 bases. Per the germline V gene, CDR1 is DFQATT and CDR2 is SNEGSKA (reference sequence). With V trimmed by 6 bases and J by 7 bases, 9 bases remained unmatched. The CDR3 totals 13 residues.

The CDR3 sequence is CASSLDAYEQYF. Here the CDR3 DNA reads TGTGCCAGCAGCTTAGATGCCTACGAGCAGTACTTC. The chain joins TRBV7-2 to TRBJ2-7; D is uncertain. Trimming removed 1 base from V and 2 bases from J, with 3 bases in between. This CDR3 has 12 amino acids. In germline, CDR1 is SGHTA, CDR2 FQGNSA.

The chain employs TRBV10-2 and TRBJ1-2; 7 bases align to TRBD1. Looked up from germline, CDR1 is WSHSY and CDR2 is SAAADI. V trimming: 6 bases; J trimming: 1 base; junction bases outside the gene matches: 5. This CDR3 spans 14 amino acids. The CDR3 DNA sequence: TGCGCCAGCAGAACAGGGGATCTTAACTATGGCTACACCTTC. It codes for CASRTGDLNYGYTF.

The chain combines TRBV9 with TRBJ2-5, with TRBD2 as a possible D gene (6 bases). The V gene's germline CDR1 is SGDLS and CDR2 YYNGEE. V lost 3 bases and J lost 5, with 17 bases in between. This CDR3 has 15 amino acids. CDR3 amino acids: CASSATEGFRETQYF. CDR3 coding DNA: TGTGCCAGCAGCGCCACGGAGGGTTTCAGGGAGACCCAGTACTTC.

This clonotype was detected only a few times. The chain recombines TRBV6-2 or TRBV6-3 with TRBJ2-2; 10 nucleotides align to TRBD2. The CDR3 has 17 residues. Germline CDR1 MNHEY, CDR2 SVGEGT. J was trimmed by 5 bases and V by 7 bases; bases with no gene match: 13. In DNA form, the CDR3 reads TGTGCCAGCACTCCCCGAGGTAGGACTAGCGGTACCGGGGAGCTGTTTTTT. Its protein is CASTPRGRTSGTGELFF.

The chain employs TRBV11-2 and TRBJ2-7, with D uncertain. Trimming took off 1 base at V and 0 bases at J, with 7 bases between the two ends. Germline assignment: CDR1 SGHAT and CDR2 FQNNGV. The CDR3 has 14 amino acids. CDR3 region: CASSLAGLSYEQYF. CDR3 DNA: TGTGCCAGCAGCTTAGCGGGCCTCTCCTACGAGCAGTACTTC.

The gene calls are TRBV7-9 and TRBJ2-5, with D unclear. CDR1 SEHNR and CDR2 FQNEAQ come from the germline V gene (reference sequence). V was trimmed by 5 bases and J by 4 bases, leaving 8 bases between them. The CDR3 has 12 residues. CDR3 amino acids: CASSPGRETQYF. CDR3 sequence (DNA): TGTGCCAGCAGCCCCGGGCGAGAGACCCAGTACTTC.

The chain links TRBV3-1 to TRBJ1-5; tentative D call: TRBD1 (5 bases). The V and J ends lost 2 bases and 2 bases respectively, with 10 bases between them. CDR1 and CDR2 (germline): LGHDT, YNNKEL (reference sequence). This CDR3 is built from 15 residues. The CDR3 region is CASSQRGYGNQPQHF. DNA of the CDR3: TGTGCCAGCAGCCAACGGGGGTATGGCAATCAGCCCCAGCATTTT.

CDR3 in amino acids: CASSQVGAGPSTDTQYF. The CDR3 bases are TGCGCCAGCAGCCAAGTCGGGGCGGGTCCTAGCACAGATACGCAGTATTTT. The genes are TRBV4-1 and TRBJ2-3; D might be TRBD1 or TRBD2, each matching 5 bases. CDR1 is MGHRA, CDR2 YSYEKL, per germline. V lost 1 base to trimming and J lost 0 bases, with 14 bases between them. The CDR3 runs to 17 residues.

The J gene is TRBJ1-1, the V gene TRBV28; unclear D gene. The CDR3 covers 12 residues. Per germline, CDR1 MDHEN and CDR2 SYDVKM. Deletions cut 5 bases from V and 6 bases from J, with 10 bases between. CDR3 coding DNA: TGTGCCAGCAGTCGTTCGGGAGCTGAAGCTTTCTTT. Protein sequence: CASSRSGAEAFF.

The CDR3 nucleotides are TGTGCCAGCAGCTTGGGCGCGACCTACACCTTC. This sequence encodes CASSLGATYTF. The rearrangement links TRBV9 to TRBJ1-2; D is ambiguous. The ends were cut back, 4 bases at V and 10 bases at J, with 11 bases in the middle. Per the germline V gene, CDR1 is SGDLS and CDR2 is YYNGEE. This CDR3 is built from 11 residues.

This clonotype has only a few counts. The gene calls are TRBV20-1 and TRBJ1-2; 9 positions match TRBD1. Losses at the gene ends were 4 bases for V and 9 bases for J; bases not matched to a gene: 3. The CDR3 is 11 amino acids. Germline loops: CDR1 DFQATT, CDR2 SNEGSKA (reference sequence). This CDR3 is CSATGTGSYTF. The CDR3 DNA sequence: TGCAGTGCTACCGGGACAGGGAGCTACACCTTC.

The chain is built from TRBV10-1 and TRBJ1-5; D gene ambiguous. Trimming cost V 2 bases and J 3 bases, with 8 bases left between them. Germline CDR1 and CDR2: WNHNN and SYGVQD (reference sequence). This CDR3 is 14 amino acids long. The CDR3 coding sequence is TGCGCCAGCAGTGAGGCAGGTATCAATCAGCCCCAGCATTTT. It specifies CASSEAGINQPQHF.

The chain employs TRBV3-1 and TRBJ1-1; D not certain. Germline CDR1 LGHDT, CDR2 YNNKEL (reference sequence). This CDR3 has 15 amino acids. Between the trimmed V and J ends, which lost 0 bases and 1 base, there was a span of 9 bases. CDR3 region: CASSQDSRGNTEAFF. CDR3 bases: TGTGCCAGCAGCCAAGATTCGAGAGGGAACACTGAAGCTTTCTTT. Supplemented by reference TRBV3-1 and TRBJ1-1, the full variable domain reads DTAVSQTPKYLVTQMGNDKSIKCEQNLGHDTMYWYKQDSKKFLKIMFSYNNKELIINETVPNRFSPKSPDKAHLNLHINSLELGDSAVYFCASSQDSRGNTEAFFGQGTRLTVV.

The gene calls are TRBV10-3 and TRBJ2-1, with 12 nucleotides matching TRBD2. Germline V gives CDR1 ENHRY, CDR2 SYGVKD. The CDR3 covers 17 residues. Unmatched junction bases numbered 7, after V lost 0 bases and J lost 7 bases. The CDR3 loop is CAISESTASGGVNEQFF. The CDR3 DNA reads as TGTGCCATCAGTGAGTCGACAGCTAGCGGGGGGGTTAATGAGCAGTTCTTC.

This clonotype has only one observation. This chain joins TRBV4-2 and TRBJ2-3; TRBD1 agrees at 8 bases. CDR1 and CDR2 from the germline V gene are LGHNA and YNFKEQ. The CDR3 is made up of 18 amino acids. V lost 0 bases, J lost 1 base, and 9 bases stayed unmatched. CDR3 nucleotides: TGTGCCAGCAGCCAAGAGGTTCAGGGGGCGCAGGGCACAGATACGCAGTATTTT. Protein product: CASSQEVQGAQGTDTQYF.

The CDR3 DNA is TGTGCCAGCAGCGCCGCAGGGTCGAACACTGAAGCTTTCTTT. As protein: CASSAAGSNTEAFF. The rearrangement links TRBV6-1 to TRBJ1-1, with TRBD1 as a possible D gene (5 bases). Trimming removed 6 bases from V and 1 base from J, with 12 bases in between. There are 14 residues in the CDR3. In germline, CDR1 is MNHNS, CDR2 SASEGT.

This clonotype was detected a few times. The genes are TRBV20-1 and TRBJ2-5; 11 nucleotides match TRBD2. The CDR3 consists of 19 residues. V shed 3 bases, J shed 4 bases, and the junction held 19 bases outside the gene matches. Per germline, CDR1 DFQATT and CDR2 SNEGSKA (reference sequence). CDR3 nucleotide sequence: TGCAGTGCTAGGCGGCCCCTCATAGCGGGGGGGGAGAAGGGAGAGACCCAGTACTTC. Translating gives CSARRPLIAGGEKGETQYF.

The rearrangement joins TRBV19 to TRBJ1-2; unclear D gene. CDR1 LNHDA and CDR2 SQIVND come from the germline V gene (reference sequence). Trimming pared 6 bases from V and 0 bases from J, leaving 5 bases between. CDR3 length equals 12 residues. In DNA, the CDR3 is TGTGCCAGTAGGAGGTCTAACTATGGCTACACCTTC. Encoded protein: CASRRSNYGYTF.

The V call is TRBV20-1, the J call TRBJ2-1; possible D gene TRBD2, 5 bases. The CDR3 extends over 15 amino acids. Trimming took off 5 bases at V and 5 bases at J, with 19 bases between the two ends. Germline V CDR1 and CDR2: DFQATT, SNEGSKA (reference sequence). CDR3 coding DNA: TGCAGTGCTGAATCCGGACTGGAAAATCACAATGAGCAGTTCTTC. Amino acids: CSAESGLENHNEQFF.

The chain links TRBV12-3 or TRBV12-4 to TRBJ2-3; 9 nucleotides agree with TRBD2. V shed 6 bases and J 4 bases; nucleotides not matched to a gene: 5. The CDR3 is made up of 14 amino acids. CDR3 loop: CASSRGGVADTQYF. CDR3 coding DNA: TGTGCCAGCAGCCGCGGGGGGGTCGCAGATACGCAGTATTTT.

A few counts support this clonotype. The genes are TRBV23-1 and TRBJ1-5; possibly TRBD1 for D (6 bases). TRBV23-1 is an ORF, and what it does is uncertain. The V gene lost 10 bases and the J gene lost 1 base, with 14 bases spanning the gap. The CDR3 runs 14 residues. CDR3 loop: CANTQGESNQPQHF. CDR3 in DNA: TGCGCCAATACACAGGGTGAGAGCAATCAGCCCCAGCATTTT.

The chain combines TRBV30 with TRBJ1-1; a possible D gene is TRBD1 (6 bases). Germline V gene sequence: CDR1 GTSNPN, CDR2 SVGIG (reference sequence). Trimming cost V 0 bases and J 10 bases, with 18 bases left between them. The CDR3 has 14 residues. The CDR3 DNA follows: TGTGCCTGGAGTGTAGAGCAAAGGAAGGGGGGAGCTTTCTTT. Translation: CAWSVEQRKGGAFF.